This T cell receptor (beta chain) was observed in a study of spatial heterogeneity in lung cancer. Germline V gene data show CDR1 as LNHNV and CDR2 as YYDKDF (reference sequence). Trimming removed 0 bases at V and 2 bases at J, with 8 bases between. This CDR3 region has 15 residues. TCRdb analysed the 5' RACE reads with MiXCR anew, one entry per CDR3 protein. The sample holds approximately 11,000 distinct CDR3 sequences; 10% are singletons and the top ten take less than 45%. The time point was: blood at routine non-recurrence follow-up after resection. The study sequenced unsorted whole RNA from tumor, nontumor lung or frozen PBMC. This clonotype showed up many times.

This specimen was PBMCs, taken at follow-up. The rearrangement uses TRBV15 and TRBJ2-1; D remains unclear. This receptor was identified in a female donor with early-stage non-small cell lung cancer. The CDR3 spells CATSREAVTYNEQFF. In DNA form, the CDR3 reads TGTGCCACCAGCAGAGAGGCTGTGACCTACAATGAGCAGTTCTTC.